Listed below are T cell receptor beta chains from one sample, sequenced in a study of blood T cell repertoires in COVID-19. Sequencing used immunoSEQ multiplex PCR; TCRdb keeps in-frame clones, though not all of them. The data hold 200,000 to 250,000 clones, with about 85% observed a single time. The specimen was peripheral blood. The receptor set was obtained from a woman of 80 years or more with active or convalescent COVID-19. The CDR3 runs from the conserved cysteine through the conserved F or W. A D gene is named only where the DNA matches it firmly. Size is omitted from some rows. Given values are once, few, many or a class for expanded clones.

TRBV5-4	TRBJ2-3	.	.	CASSGRLGSGTDTQYF	TGTGCCAGCAGCGGACGACTAGGTAGCGGCACAGATACGCAGTATTTT
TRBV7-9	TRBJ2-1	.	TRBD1	CASSTGQGNYNEQFF	TGTGCCAGCAGCACGGGACAGGGGAATTACAATGAGCAGTTCTTC
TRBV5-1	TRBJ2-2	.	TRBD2	CASSASYSGVGNSNTGELFF	TGCGCCAGCAGCGCTTCATATAGCGGGGTTGGGAATTCGAACACCGGGGAGCTGTTTTTT
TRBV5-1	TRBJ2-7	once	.	CASSLEGGGPYEQYF	TGCGCCAGCAGCTTGGAGGGGGGAGGGCCCTACGAGCAGTACTTC
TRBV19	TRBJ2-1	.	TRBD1	CASSMRFGTGRHNEQFF	TGTGCCAGTAGTATGCGTTTCGGGACAGGGAGACACAATGAGCAGTTCTTC
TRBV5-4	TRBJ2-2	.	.	CASSPAGSGAGELFF	TGTGCCAGCAGCCCCGCCGGGAGCGGAGCCGGGGAGCTGTTTTTT
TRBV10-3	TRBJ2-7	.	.	CAISGSSYEQYF	TGTGCCATCAGCGGGAGCTCCTACGAGCAGTACTTC
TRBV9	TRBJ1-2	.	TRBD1	CASSARTGAANYGYTF	TGTGCCAGCAGCGCTCGAACAGGGGCTGCTAACTATGGCTACACCTTC
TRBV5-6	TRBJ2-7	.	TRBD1	CASTLSLGGQGSYEQYF	TGTGCCAGCACCCTATCATTAGGGGGACAGGGGAGTTACGAGCAGTACTTC
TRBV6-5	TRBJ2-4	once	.	CASSSDAGVWDIQYF	TGTGCCAGCAGTTCTGATGCAGGGGTTTGGGACATTCAGTACTTC
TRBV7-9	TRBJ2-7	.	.	CASSTITASYEQYF	TGTGCCAGCAGCACAATAACAGCATCCTACGAGCAGTACTTC
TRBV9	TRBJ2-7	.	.	CASSTQGYEQYF	TGTGCCAGCAGCACCCAGGGGTACGAGCAGTACTTC
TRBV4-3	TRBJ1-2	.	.	CASSQDLVRASGYTF	TGCGCCAGCAGCCAAGATTTGGTCAGGGCTAGTGGCTACACCTTC
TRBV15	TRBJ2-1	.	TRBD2	CATSRDLISGRAKANEQFF	TGTGCCACCAGCAGAGATTTGATTAGCGGGAGGGCTAAAGCGAATGAGCAGTTCTTC
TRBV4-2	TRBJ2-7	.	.	CASSQASGTSGGEQYF	TGTGCCAGCAGCCAAGCATCGGGCACCTCGGGCGGGGAGCAGTACTTC
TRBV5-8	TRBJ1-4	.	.	CASSLGTATNEKLFF	TGTGCCAGCAGCTTGGGGACAGCAACTAATGAAAAACTGTTTTTT
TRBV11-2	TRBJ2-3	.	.	CASSRTRSTDTQYF	TGTGCCAGCAGCCGAACTCGGAGCACAGATACGCAGTATTTT
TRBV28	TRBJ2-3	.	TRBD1	CASSQRQGVALGPFTNTQYF	TGTGCCAGCAGCCAGAGACAGGGGGTTGCCTTGGGACCCTTCACTAATACGCAGTATTTT
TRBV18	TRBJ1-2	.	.	CASSPPTSNYGYTF	TGTGCCAGCTCACCACCGACTAGTAACTATGGCTACACCTTC
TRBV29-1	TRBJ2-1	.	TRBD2	CSVEGLAGGGNEQFF	TGCAGCGTTGAGGGCCTAGCGGGAGGGGGGAATGAGCAGTTCTTC
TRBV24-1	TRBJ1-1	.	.	CATSDLNPVNTEAFF	TGTGCCACCAGTGATTTAAACCCGGTAAACACTGAAGCTTTCTTT
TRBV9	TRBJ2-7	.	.	CASSGDSVPYEQYF	TGTGCCAGCAGTGGAGACAGTGTCCCCTACGAGCAGTACTTC
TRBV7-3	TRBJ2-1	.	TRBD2	CASSAGLAAYNEQFF	TGTGCCAGCAGCGCGGGACTAGCGGCCTACAATGAGCAGTTCTTC
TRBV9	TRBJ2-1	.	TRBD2	CASSVASGGSNEQFF	TGTGCCAGCAGCGTAGCTAGCGGGGGGTCCAATGAGCAGTTCTTC
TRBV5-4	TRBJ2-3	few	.	CASSPKHRALPDTQYF	TGTGCCAGCAGCCCCAAGCACAGGGCTCTGCCAGATACGCAGTATTTT
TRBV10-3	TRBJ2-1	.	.	CAISERGALDEQFF	TGTGCCATCAGTGAGAGGGGCGCTCTGGACGAGCAGTTCTTC
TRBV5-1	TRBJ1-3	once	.	CASSLDDYSGNTIYF	TGCGCCAGCAGCTTGGACGACTACTCTGGAAACACCATATATTTT
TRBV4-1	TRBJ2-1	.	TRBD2	CASSHHTSGDYNEQFF	TGCGCCAGCAGCCACCATACTAGCGGAGATTACAATGAGCAGTTCTTC
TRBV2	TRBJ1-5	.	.	CASSEAGGAGYQPQHF	TGTGCCAGCAGTGAAGCAGGAGGGGCCGGGTATCAGCCCCAGCATTTT